Sequencing of this T cell receptor beta chain was carried out in a study of OX40 agonist ivuxolimab in advanced cancers. Sequencing was performed with immunoSEQ multiplex PCR; in TCRdb, only in-frame clones are kept and a portion is missing. The sample records 55,000 to 70,000 clones, about 85% being singletons. Blood specimens came from baseline, cycle 4 day 1, and cycle 7 day 1. V was clipped by 6 bases and J by 7 bases; unmatched bases: 7. The germline V gene has CDR1 SNHLY and CDR2 FYNNEI. This CDR3 is 14 amino acids long. This chain joins TRBV2 and TRBJ1-4, with 8 positions matching TRBD1. Specimen: CD4+ or CD8+ T cells sorted from blood, collected in a trial of the OX40 agonist ivuxolimab. This sequence originates from an adult with an advanced solid tumor such as melanoma, head and neck, liver or kidney cancer. CDR3 in amino acids: CASSAQGEGEKLFF. The CDR3 DNA is TGTGCCAGCAGCGCACAGGGGGAGGGTGAAAAACTGTTTTTT.